This TCR beta chain emerged from a study of beta chain features in type 1 diabetes. Comment on this clone: The antigen remains undetermined.

V shed 0 bases and J shed 9 bases, with 19 bases lying between them. The germline V gene encodes CDR1 SGHRS and CDR2 YFSETQ. The length of the CDR3 is 16 residues. What was sequenced were expressed TCRB transcripts, since all of the isolated RNA had been reverse transcribed. Repertoires were generated with immunoSEQ multiplex PCR, while TCRdb's copy carries only in-frame clones and drops some. Found here are 120,000 to 150,000 clones, more than 9% of them singletons; the top ten hold approximately 1.3%. Points from the study as a whole: Significant though moderate, a shortening of TCRB CDR3s appeared in all four CD4+ subsets of Type 1 diabetes patients. PCR, the amplification step, might favor shorter templates, equally in patients and controls.

V is TRBV5-1 and J is TRBJ2-1, with D perhaps TRBD2 (7 bases). The sequence derives from a young man in good health. The material sequenced was naive CD4+ T cells from blood. The CDR3 region is CASSLVIAGAGIEQFF. The CDR3 DNA is TGCGCCAGCAGCTTGGTAATTGCGGGGGCAGGGATTGAGCAGTTCTTC.